Reported below is one TCR beta chain. The data were obtained in a study of blood T cell repertoires in COVID-19. Methods used by the authors: Estimated nucleated cell counts came from reference gene primer amplification. The method was immunoSEQ multiplex PCR; TCRdb's version includes in-frame clones alone and lacks a portion of them. V and J calls and clone size are as listed in that table; D and trimming were resolved from the DNA. The table shows 200,000 to 250,000 clones, with around 82% occurring only once. The CDR3 is made up of 16 amino acids. Germline trimming cut 3 bases from V and 2 bases from J; bases unmatched to any gene: 3. Germline assignment: CDR1 SGDLS and CDR2 YYNGEE.

This chain uses TRBV9 with TRBJ2-1, with TRBD2 matching 12 bases. This clonotype was sampled from a man in his forties or fifties with active or convalescent COVID-19. Sequences were obtained from peripheral blood. CDR3 sequence (DNA): TGTGCCAGCAGCGGAAGACTAGCGGGGGCCTACAATGAGCAGTTCTTC. It encodes CASSGRLAGAYNEQFF.